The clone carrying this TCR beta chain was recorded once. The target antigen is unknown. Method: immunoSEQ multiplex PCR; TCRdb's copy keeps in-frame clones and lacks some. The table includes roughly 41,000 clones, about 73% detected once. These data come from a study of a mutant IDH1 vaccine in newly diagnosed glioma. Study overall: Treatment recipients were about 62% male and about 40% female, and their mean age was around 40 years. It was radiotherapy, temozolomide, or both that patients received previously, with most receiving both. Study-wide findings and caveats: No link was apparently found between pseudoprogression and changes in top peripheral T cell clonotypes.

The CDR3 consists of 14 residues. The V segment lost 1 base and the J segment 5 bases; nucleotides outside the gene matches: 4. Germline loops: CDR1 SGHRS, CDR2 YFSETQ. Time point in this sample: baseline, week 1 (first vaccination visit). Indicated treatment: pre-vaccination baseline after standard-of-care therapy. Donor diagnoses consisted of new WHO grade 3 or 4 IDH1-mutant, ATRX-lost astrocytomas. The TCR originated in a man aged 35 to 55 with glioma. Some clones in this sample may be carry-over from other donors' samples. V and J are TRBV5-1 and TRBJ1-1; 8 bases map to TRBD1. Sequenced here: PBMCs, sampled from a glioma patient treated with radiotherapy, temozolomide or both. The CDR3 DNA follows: TGCGCCAGCAGCTTGAACAGGGGGGATACTGAAGCTTTCTTT. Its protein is CASSLNRGDTEAFF. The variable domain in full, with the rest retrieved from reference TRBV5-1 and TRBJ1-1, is KAGVTQTPRYLIKTRGQQVTLSCSPISGHRSVSWYQQTPGQGLQFLFEYFSETQRNKGNFPGRFSGRQFSNSRSEMNVSTLELGDSALYLCASSLNRGDTEAFFGQGTRLTVV.